Listed here are 28 T cell receptor beta chains from one sample, sequenced in a study of blood T cell repertoires in COVID-19. The data were produced by immunoSEQ multiplex PCR, yet TCRdb's version contains in-frame clones alone and is incomplete. The data contain roughly 180,000 clones, around 95% of them singletons. The material sequenced was peripheral blood. The receptors here all came from a man aged 30 to 39 with COVID-19, enrolled during active disease.

The chain carries TRBV3-1 (or the pseudogene TRBV3-2) and TRBJ1-5, with 11 bases identical to TRBD1. The germline V gene encodes CDR1 LGHDT and CDR2 YNNKEL (reference sequence). With 5 bases clipped from V and 5 bases from J, the junction kept 8 bases outside the gene matches. This CDR3 is 16 amino acids long. The CDR3 spells CASSNQDRGRHQPQHF. The CDR3 DNA reads as TGTGCCAGCAGCAACCAGGACAGGGGGCGTCATCAGCCCCAGCATTTT.

The chain employs TRBV6-5 and TRBJ2-2; a weak D match, TRBD1 (6 bases). CDR1 and CDR2 (germline): MNHEY, SVGAGI. This CDR3 comprises 16 residues. Deletions cut 1 base from V and 2 bases from J, with 11 bases between. CDR3 in amino acids: CASSYLAGANTGELFF. The CDR3 DNA sequence: TGTGCCAGCAGTTACTTGGCAGGGGCTAACACCGGGGAGCTGTTTTTT.

The chain is built from TRBV27 and TRBJ1-2; TRBD1 agrees at 11 bases. This CDR3 has 18 amino acids. Per the germline V gene, CDR1 is MNHEY and CDR2 is SMNVEV (reference sequence). Unmatched junction bases numbered 15, after V lost 5 bases and J lost 4 bases. The CDR3 DNA is TGTGCCAGCAGTCTGATAGGGACAGGGGGAAAAGATGGCTATGGCTACACCTTC. Residues: CASSLIGTGGKDGYGYTF.

V usage is TRBV11-2 and J usage is TRBJ1-2; D ambiguous. CDR3 length equals 14 residues. Trimming removed 6 bases from V and 0 bases from J, with 11 bases in between. Germline V gene lookup returns CDR1 SGHAT and CDR2 FQNNGV. The CDR3 sequence: CASRVSTANYGYTF. The CDR3 coding sequence is TGTGCCAGCAGAGTGTCGACTGCTAACTATGGCTACACCTTC.

This rearrangement joins TRBV30 to TRBJ2-7, with 8 bases aligning to TRBD2. The CDR3 spans 15 residues. V shed 0 bases, J shed 4 bases, and the junction held 8 bases outside the gene matches. Looked up from germline, CDR1 is GTSNPN and CDR2 is SVGIG (reference sequence). The CDR3 sequence is CAWSVGGGNLYEQYF. DNA for the CDR3: TGTGCCTGGAGTGTAGGCGGGGGGAATCTGTACGAGCAGTACTTC.

This chain links TRBV10-3 with TRBJ2-7, with 10 positions matching TRBD2. This CDR3 spans 13 amino acids. Unmatched junction bases numbered 4, after V lost 6 bases and J lost 5 bases. In germline, CDR1 is ENHRY, CDR2 SYGVKD. CDR3 bases: TGTGCCATCAGCGCTAGCGGGGGCAACGAGCAGTACTTC. Its protein is CAISASGGNEQYF.

CDR3 sequence: CASSPHLQGEGTEAFF. The CDR3 coding sequence is TGCGCCAGCAGCCCCCATCTTCAGGGGGAAGGCACTGAAGCTTTCTTT. This rearrangement joins TRBV4-1 to TRBJ1-1, with TRBD1 matching 7 bases. CDR3 length: 16 residues. J lost 4 bases, V lost 4 bases, and 12 bases had no gene match. Germline CDR1 MGHRA, CDR2 YSYEKL.

V is TRBV19 and J is TRBJ2-2; TRBD1 might be the D (5 bases). V gave up 8 bases and J gave up 1 base, with 17 bases separating them. Germline loops: CDR1 LNHDA, CDR2 SQIVND (reference sequence). CDR3 length: 16 amino acids. CDR3 in amino acids: CASSIGVAKNTGELFF. The CDR3 nucleotides are TGTGCCAGTTCAATAGGGGTAGCCAAGAACACCGGGGAGCTGTTTTTT.

The chain joins TRBV7-3 to TRBJ2-3, with D unresolved. Trimming removed 6 bases at V and 0 bases at J, with 10 bases between. Germline V gives CDR1 SGHTA, CDR2 FQGTGA. The CDR3 is 14 residues long. CDR3 in amino acids: CASRPVASTDTQYF. CDR3 coding DNA: TGTGCCAGCAGACCAGTCGCTAGCACAGATACGCAGTATTTT.

The chain employs TRBV5-1 and TRBJ1-2; 9 nucleotides agree with TRBD1. The CDR3 runs to 15 residues. From germline, CDR1 is SGHRS and CDR2 YFSETQ. V was pared by 1 base and J by 6 bases, with 7 bases of the junction left unmatched. The CDR3 spells CASSLSPGQGDGYTF. The CDR3 region has the DNA TGCGCCAGCAGCTTGAGCCCGGGACAGGGTGATGGCTACACCTTC. Based on the CDR3 plus reference TRBV5-1 and TRBJ1-2, the full variable domain is KAGVTQTPRYLIKTRGQQVTLSCSPISGHRSVSWYQQTPGQGLQFLFEYFSETQRNKGNFPGRFSGRQFSNSRSEMNVSTLELGDSALYLCASSLSPGQGDGYTFGSGTRLTVV.

The V and J genes are TRBV6-1 and TRBJ1-1; maybe TRBD1 (6 bases). The V gene lost 3 bases and the J gene lost 1 base, with 9 bases spanning the gap. The CDR3 extends over 14 amino acids. The germline V gene encodes CDR1 MNHNS and CDR2 SASEGT. The CDR3 DNA follows: TGTGCCAGCAGTGACGGACAGTGGAACACTGAAGCTTTCTTT. Its translation is CASSDGQWNTEAFF.

This clone was recorded once. The chain has TRBV11-2 and TRBJ1-2; D is uncertain. This CDR3 region has 14 residues. The germline CDR1 and CDR2 sequences are SGHAT and FQNNGV. V was clipped by 1 base and J by 5 bases, with 11 bases between them. As DNA, the CDR3 is TGTGCCAGCAGCTTAGCTGCGGTCCGTTATGGCTACACCTTC. Residues: CASSLAAVRYGYTF.

The chain combines TRBV2 with TRBJ2-7, with 8 bases fitting TRBD1. The CDR3 length is 15 residues. V shed 6 bases and J 3 bases; nucleotides not matched to a gene: 10. Per germline, CDR1 SNHLY and CDR2 FYNNEI. This CDR3 reads CASRIGTGGFYEQYF. The DNA for the CDR3 is TGTGCCAGCAGGATCGGGACAGGAGGTTTCTACGAGCAGTACTTC.

The rearrangement joins TRBV9 to TRBJ1-5; maybe TRBD1 (6 bases). Germline CDR1 is SGDLS and CDR2 is YYNGEE. The CDR3 is 15 residues long. Trimming pared 2 bases from V and 1 base from J, leaving 10 bases between. The CDR3 is CASSVGGQSNQPQHF. The DNA for the CDR3 is TGTGCCAGCAGCGTGGGTGGACAGAGCAATCAGCCCCAGCATTTT.

Comments on this clone: This CDR3 is also generated by other DNA sequences in the sample. The chain joins TRBV5-1 to TRBJ2-3; maybe TRBD1 (5 bases). V was clipped by 0 bases and J by 6 bases, with 11 bases between them. Germline V gene sequence: CDR1 SGHRS, CDR2 YFSETQ. CDR3 length equals 14 residues. The CDR3 reads CASSLGQGGDTQYF. CDR3 in DNA: TGCGCCAGCAGCTTGGGCCAGGGCGGCGATACGCAGTATTTT.

The V call is TRBV19, the J call TRBJ1-6; D not resolved. Trimming took off 3 bases at V and 4 bases at J, with 13 bases between the two ends. This CDR3 contains 16 residues. Germline V gives CDR1 LNHDA, CDR2 SQIVND (reference sequence). DNA of the CDR3: TGTGCCAGTAGTATCGGGATGGGCGGTTATAATTCACCCCTCCACTTT. This gives the protein CASSIGMGGYNSPLHF.

This clone came up once. The CDR3, as DNA: TGTGCCAGCAGCCCGAAACTAGCGGGGGCCCCTGGGTCCGACACCGGGGAGCTGTTTTTT. Its protein product is CASSPKLAGAPGSDTGELFF. This chain uses TRBV5-4 with TRBJ2-2; TRBD2 matches 11 bases. Germline CDR1 and CDR2: SGHNT and YYREEE (reference sequence). After removal of 4 bases from V and 3 bases from J, the junction contained 17 bases not matched to a gene. CDR3 size: 20 residues.

V gene TRBV4-2 combines with J gene TRBJ2-3; 9 bases fit TRBD2. Looked up from germline, CDR1 is LGHNA and CDR2 is YNFKEQ. Germline trimming cut 1 base from V and 0 bases from J; bases unmatched to any gene: 8. The CDR3 has 18 amino acids. CDR3 in amino acids: CASSQGTPSGDSTDTQYF. Written as DNA, the CDR3 is TGTGCCAGCAGCCAAGGCACTCCTAGCGGGGATAGCACAGATACGCAGTATTTT.

This chain uses TRBV6-5 with TRBJ2-7; TRBD1 is a possible D gene (6 bases). Between the trimmed V and J ends, which lost 4 bases and 7 bases, there was a span of 11 bases. Germline CDR1 is MNHEY and CDR2 is SVGAGI. The CDR3 sequence is 12 residues long. DNA of the CDR3: TGTGCCAGCAGTTCGACAGGCCGGGAGCAGTACTTC. It is translated as CASSSTGREQYF.

This clone has only one observation. The chain employs TRBV5-1 and TRBJ1-2, with 9 bases matching TRBD1. From germline, CDR1 is SGHRS and CDR2 YFSETQ. This CDR3 spans 14 amino acids. V dropped 4 bases and J dropped 2; count of bases not matched to a gene: 3. The CDR3 here is CASSPGTGNYGYTF. The CDR3, as DNA: TGCGCCAGCAGCCCCGGGACAGGGAACTATGGCTACACCTTC. Complete variable domain (other parts from reference TRBV5-1 and TRBJ1-2): KAGVTQTPRYLIKTRGQQVTLSCSPISGHRSVSWYQQTPGQGLQFLFEYFSETQRNKGNFPGRFSGRQFSNSRSEMNVSTLELGDSALYLCASSPGTGNYGYTFGSGTRLTVV.

The rearrangement links TRBV6-1 to TRBJ1-2; no clear D. With 1 base removed from V and 8 bases from J, the gap between germline ends came to 11 bases. The CDR3 spans 13 residues. Germline loops: CDR1 MNHNS, CDR2 SASEGT. As DNA, the CDR3 is TGTGCCAGCAGTGAAGTCGGTTTCAAGGGCTACACCTTC. Its translation: CASSEVGFKGYTF.

This chain uses TRBV5-3 with TRBJ1-6; tentative D call: TRBD1 (5 bases). TRBV5-3 is placed among ORFs of uncertain function. CDR3 size: 16 residues. Trimming removed 2 bases at V and 5 bases at J, with 14 bases between. CDR3 in DNA: TGTGCCAGAAGCTTTGGGACTCCGGTTGATAATTCACCCCTCCACTTT. Translated: CARSFGTPVDNSPLHF.

The rearrangement joins TRBV5-1 to TRBJ1-4; 7 bases align to TRBD1. Losses at the gene ends were 4 bases for V and 0 bases for J; bases not matched to a gene: 9. Looked up from germline, CDR1 is SGHRS and CDR2 is YFSETQ. The CDR3 sequence is 17 residues long. CDR3 in DNA: TGCGCCAGCAGCCAGGGGGACGAGCCCTCAACTAATGAAAAACTGTTTTTT. Amino acids: CASSQGDEPSTNEKLFF.

Here the CDR3 DNA reads TGCAGGTTCATACAGGGCTTCGATACGCAGTATTTT. It codes for CRFIQGFDTQYF. The chain employs TRBV29-1 and TRBJ2-3; possibly TRBD1 for D (6 bases). This CDR3 region has 12 residues. Germline loops: CDR1 SQVTM, CDR2 ANQGSEA.

The chain carries TRBV5-6 and TRBJ1-2; D possibly corresponds to TRBD1 (5 bases). The CDR3 totals 14 residues. The V gene's germline CDR1 is SGHDT and CDR2 YYEEEE. Deletions cut 4 bases from V and 3 bases from J, with 13 bases between. CDR3 DNA: TGTGCCAGCAGCCCAGGAGACAGACACTATGGCTACACCTTC. Translating it yields CASSPGDRHYGYTF.

The chain has TRBV18 and TRBJ2-3, with TRBD2 identical over 14 bases. After removal of 0 bases from V and 6 bases from J, the junction contained 2 bases not matched to a gene. CDR3 size: 16 residues. Germline assignment: CDR1 KGHSH and CDR2 LQKENI. CDR3 bases: TGTGCCAGCTCACCACCGACTAGCGGGGGGGCCGATACGCAGTATTTT. Its translation is CASSPPTSGGADTQYF.

CDR3 loop: CASSFSGNTEAFF. DNA for the CDR3: TGTGCCAGCAGCTTCTCCGGTAACACTGAAGCTTTCTTT. V and J are TRBV11-1 and TRBJ1-1; D is uncertain. Per germline, CDR1 SGHAT and CDR2 FQDESV (reference sequence). CDR3 length: 13 amino acids. V was cut by 3 bases and J by 2 bases, with 7 bases left in between.

The genes are TRBV11-3 and TRBJ2-3; 10 nucleotides line up with TRBD2. CDR1 and CDR2 (germline): SGHNT, YENEEA. With V trimmed by 5 bases and J by 11 bases, 13 bases remained unmatched. This CDR3 spans 15 amino acids. CDR3 nucleotides: TGTGCCAGCAGCCAGGGTAGCGGGGGGTCTCCGGTGCAGTATTTT. Amino acids: CASSQGSGGSPVQYF.